The rows below give T cell receptor beta chains drawn from one sample of a study of cytomegalovirus exposure and HLA in healthy donors. Produced via immunoSEQ multiplex PCR; TCRdb's table is partial and in-frame only. The table lists more than 110,000 clones, under 85% of them singletons. Specimen: PBMCs. Receptors were obtained from a young man in good health and CMV-seronegative. The CDR3 runs from the conserved cysteine through the conserved F or W.

V: TRBV19
J: TRBJ1-2
CDR3: CASMWTAGLGGYTF

V: TRBV5-1
J: TRBJ2-1
CDR3: CASSLGTGTGRHNEQFF

V: TRBV7-9
J: TRBJ1-2
CDR3: CASSPVLGGDYGYTF

V: TRBV6-6
J: TRBJ2-1
CDR3: CASSPREGVIYNEQFF

V: TRBV4-3
J: TRBJ2-7
CDR3: CASSQGGLVPGGEQYF

V: TRBV7-2
J: TRBJ1-2
CDR3: CASSPQGAHYTF

V: TRBV5-4
J: TRBJ1-2
CDR3: CASTLTGVDGYTF

V: TRBV4-3
J: TRBJ1-2
CDR3: CASSDDGTREYGYTF

V: TRBV18
J: TRBJ1-1
CDR3: CASSPQLRGEYTEAFF

V: TRBV7-9
J: TRBJ2-2
CDR3: CASSSLGGTNTGELFF

V: TRBV7-3
J: TRBJ2-7
CDR3: CASSSRVDEQYF

V: TRBV9
J: TRBJ1-1
CDR3: CASSVIGGEAFF

V: TRBV30
J: TRBJ1-5
CDR3: CAWSADREDQPQHF

V: TRBV19
J: TRBJ1-1
CDR3: CASSTPGRAREAFF

V: TRBV19
J: TRBJ2-5
CDR3: CASSIARWGSQTQYF

V: TRBV9
J: TRBJ1-4
CDR3: CASSVQGGEKLFF

V: TRBV9
J: TRBJ1-3
CDR3: CASSATGNTIYF

V: TRBV7-8
J: TRBJ2-5
CDR3: CASIRGETQYF

V: TRBV14
J: TRBJ1-2
CDR3: CASSQGQGHYGYTF

V: TRBV6-5
J: TRBJ2-3
CDR3: CASSPIARSTDTQYF

V: TRBV7-2
J: TRBJ2-1
CDR3: CASSKLPRLTDLFF

V: TRBV12-5
J: TRBJ2-7
CDR3: CASGLTAFGGDEQYF

V: TRBV6-1
J: TRBJ1-5
CDR3: CASSGTSGQGKLSNQPQHF

V: TRBV19
J: TRBJ2-3
CDR3: CASSIGGAGSTDTQYF

V: TRBV5-1
J: TRBJ1-1
CDR3: CASSTGQGWDTEAFF

V: TRBV7-2
J: TRBJ1-3
CDR3: CASSLGSYMGNTIYF

V: TRBV15
J: TRBJ1-5
CDR3: CATSEWANQPQHF

V: TRBV6-5
J: TRBJ2-3
CDR3: CASSYRGDTQYF

V: TRBV7-2
J: TRBJ2-7
CDR3: CASSPGGPLYEQYF

V: TRBV2
J: TRBJ2-7
CDR3: CASSEQGIGTYEQYF

V: TRBV9
J: TRBJ2-5
CDR3: CASSVDRSGETQYF

V: TRBV4-3
J: TRBJ2-7
CDR3: CASSPHINRDSIYEQYF

V: TRBV5-1
J: TRBJ1-4
CDR3: CASSFGQNEKLFF

V: TRBV18
J: TRBJ1-2
CDR3: CASSPTGAGYGYTF

V: TRBV29-1
J: TRBJ2-2
CDR3: CSVGQGNTGELFF

V: TRBV5-6
J: TRBJ2-6
CDR3: CASSPYGANVLTF

V: TRBV7-9
J: TRBJ2-7
CDR3: CASSLGWDREYEQYF

V: TRBV15
J: TRBJ2-5
CDR3: CATSRERQGKGETQYF

V: TRBV19
J: TRBJ1-2
CDR3: CASSSPGFLNQGYGYTF

V: TRBV6-6
J: TRBJ1-2
CDR3: CASSDGQGVYGYTF

V: TRBV29-1
J: TRBJ1-5
CDR3: CSVSREVNQPQHF

V: TRBV4-2
J: TRBJ1-2
CDR3: CASSQDPPGERYGYTF

V: TRBV11-2
J: TRBJ2-1
CDR3: CASSLDRPRADEQFF

V: TRBV5-1
J: TRBJ1-1
CDR3: CASSSLGQGNTEAFF

V: TRBV7-8
J: TRBJ1-1
CDR3: CASSLSTGKTPGTEAFF

V: TRBV18
J: TRBJ1-1
CDR3: CASSRNRDTEAFF

V: TRBV19
J: TRBJ2-1
CDR3: CASSLGQPGNNEQFF

V: TRBV4-3
J: TRBJ1-4
CDR3: CASSQSVTNRDEKLFF

V: TRBV5-1
J: TRBJ1-2
CDR3: CASSLVRPSGGGYTF

V: TRBV19
J: TRBJ1-2
CDR3: CASSLGTGANYGYTF

V: TRBV9
J: TRBJ1-2
CDR3: CASSTRMGGPQGAYYGYTF

V: TRBV28
J: TRBJ2-3
CDR3: CASSLTGSTDTQYF

V: TRBV6-5
J: TRBJ2-7
CDR3: CASSYSWDSVGEQYF

V: TRBV19
J: TRBJ1-1
CDR3: CASSRQGAKAFF

V: TRBV4-2
J: TRBJ2-7
CDR3: CASSQEQGTPREQYF

V: TRBV7-9
J: TRBJ1-1
CDR3: CSSSTDRTGADTEAFF

V: TRBV5-1
J: TRBJ1-1
CDR3: CASTSTRGTEAFF

V: TRBV9
J: TRBJ1-6
CDR3: CASSEQGDPLASPLHF

V: TRBV7-9
J: TRBJ1-2
CDR3: CASSTGVYYGYTF

V: TRBV10-3
J: TRBJ2-5
CDR3: CASSDRVKGHQETQYF